This T cell receptor beta chain was profiled in a study of blood T cell repertoires in COVID-19. Across the study: Samples came from the United States, Italy and Spain, spanning acute and convalescent COVID-19.

Under the authors' procedure: For nucleated cells, counts were estimated from reference gene primer amplification. TCRdb's copy holds only in-frame clones and misses some; the assay was immunoSEQ multiplex PCR. Clone size and the V and J calls come from that table; the DNA yielded D and trimming. The table lists fewer than 700,000 clones, around 90% of them singletons. During active infection, Seattle patients enrolled and were then monitored through disease. The sample taken for sequencing was peripheral blood. This clonotype originated in a woman aged 45-65 years with COVID-19, enrolled during active disease.

CDR3 protein: CASSLSPEGSAFF. CDR3 nucleotide sequence: TGTGCCAGCAGCTTGTCTCCGGAGGGTTCGGCTTTCTTT. The chain employs TRBV5-5 and TRBJ1-1; D ambiguous. V lost 1 base to trimming and J lost 11 bases, with 15 bases between them. Germline V gene lookup returns CDR1 SGHKS and CDR2 YYEKEE (reference sequence). The CDR3 covers 13 residues.